Following are 21 T cell receptor beta chains from one sample sequenced in a study of blood T cell repertoires in COVID-19. This table comes from immunoSEQ multiplex PCR, and its TCRdb copy is limited to in-frame clones, with some not included. Of about 160,000 clones in the sample, roughly 87% were seen once. The sequenced sample consisted of peripheral blood. The receptors were gathered from a woman aged 55-75 years who had recovered from COVID-19.

The CDR3 is CASSPGQGANTIYF. The CDR3, as DNA: TGTGCCAGCAGCCCGGGACAGGGGGCGAACACCATATATTTT. The gene calls are TRBV6-6 and TRBJ1-3; 12 bases agree with TRBD1. V was pared by 6 bases and J by 7 bases, with 4 bases of the junction left unmatched. Germline V lookup: CDR1 MNHNY, CDR2 SVGAGI (reference sequence). This CDR3 has 14 residues.

CDR3 sequence: CASSGQGPIYTF. The CDR3 bases are TGTGCCAGCAGTGGGCAGGGGCCCATTTACACCTTC. This sequence joins TRBV6-6 and TRBJ1-2; perhaps TRBD1 as D (6 bases). The CDR3 consists of 12 residues. Germline V gene lookup returns CDR1 MNHNY and CDR2 SVGAGI (reference sequence). Trimming took 5 bases from V and 11 from J, leaving 15 bases between them.

The chain uses TRBV11-3 and TRBJ1-5; no definite D call. Germline CDR1 is SGHNT and CDR2 is YENEEA. The CDR3 loop spans 15 amino acids. The V and J ends lost 1 base and 0 bases respectively, with 7 bases between them. The CDR3 sequence: CASSLAEYSNQPQHF. For the CDR3, the DNA is TGTGCCAGCAGCTTAGCAGAATATAGCAATCAGCCCCAGCATTTT.

V gene TRBV10-3 combines with J gene TRBJ2-5; TRBD2 agrees at 11 bases. Germline V CDR1 and CDR2: ENHRY, SYGVKD. This CDR3 region has 13 residues. Trimming took 10 bases from V and 5 from J; bases not matched to a gene: 6. The CDR3 bases are TGTGCCACTCTCAGACTAGCGGGGGAGACCCAGTACTTC. Translating it yields CATLRLAGETQYF.

CDR3 sequence (DNA): TGTGCCAGCAGTGAATTCCCAGTTTATAATTCACCCCTCCACTTT. Encoded protein: CASSEFPVYNSPLHF. The chain couples TRBV2 to TRBJ1-6; the D is unclear. The CDR3 is 15 residues long. Germline assignment: CDR1 SNHLY and CDR2 FYNNEI. The germline V and J ends were trimmed by 2 bases and 4 bases, with 9 bases remaining between them.

The rearrangement uses TRBV19 and TRBJ2-3; D gene uncertain. Germline loops: CDR1 LNHDA, CDR2 SQIVND (reference sequence). This CDR3 contains 15 residues. The ends were cut back, 6 bases at V and 0 bases at J, with 13 bases in the middle. DNA for the CDR3: TGTGCCAGTAGACCTCTTCAGGATAGCACAGATACGCAGTATTTT. This sequence encodes CASRPLQDSTDTQYF.

This rearrangement joins TRBV7-9 to TRBJ2-3, with a weak D call TRBD2 (6 bases). Germline V gene data show CDR1 as SEHNR and CDR2 as FQNEAQ (reference sequence). The CDR3 sequence is 19 residues long. V lost 5 bases to trimming and J lost 1 base, with 25 bases between them. The CDR3 loop reads CASSQYGGEWIGRTDTQYF. CDR3 in DNA: TGTGCCAGCAGCCAATACGGAGGGGAGTGGATCGGCCGCACAGATACGCAGTATTTT. Variable domain in full (rest from reference TRBV7-9 and TRBJ2-3): DTGVSQNPRHKITKRGQNVTFRCDPISEHNRLYWYRQTLGQGPEFLTYFQNEAQLEKSRLLSDRFSAERPKGSFSTLEIQRTEQGDSAMYLCASSQYGGEWIGRTDTQYFGPGTRLTVL.

This rearrangement joins TRBV7-2 to TRBJ1-1, with D tentatively TRBD1 (6 bases). Per germline, CDR1 SGHTA and CDR2 FQGNSA. V was cut by 8 bases and J by 3 bases, with 13 bases left in between. The CDR3 is 13 residues long. CDR3 coding DNA: TGTGCCAGCCGGGGGGCATTGTACACTGAAGCTTTCTTT. The encoded protein is CASRGALYTEAFF. Based on the CDR3 plus reference TRBV7-2 and TRBJ1-1, the full variable domain is GAGVSQSPSNKVTEKGKDVELRCDPISGHTALYWYRQSLGQGLEFLIYFQGNSAPDKSGLPSDRFSAERTGGSVSTLTIQRTQQEDSAVYLCASRGALYTEAFFGQGTRLTVV.

The chain recombines TRBV5-1 with TRBJ2-2; possible D gene TRBD1, 5 bases. V was cut by 4 bases and J by 8 bases, with 15 bases left in between. CDR3 length: 14 residues. In germline, CDR1 is SGHRS, CDR2 YFSETQ. CDR3 sequence: CASSLGLGQGELFF. The CDR3 nucleotides read TGCGCCAGCAGCCTGGGATTGGGGCAGGGGGAGCTGTTTTTT.

The V and J genes are TRBV5-6 and TRBJ2-5; perhaps TRBD2 as D (5 bases). The length of the CDR3 is 11 residues. The V end lost 4 bases, the J end lost 5 bases, and 6 bases lay between the germline ends. In germline, CDR1 is SGHDT, CDR2 YYEEEE. CDR3 sequence: CASSRGETQYF. The DNA of the CDR3 is TGTGCCAGCAGCCGCGGGGAGACCCAGTACTTC.

This rearrangement joins TRBV15 to TRBJ2-3; 9 bases agree with TRBD1. Trimming took 3 bases from V and 6 from J; bases not matched to a gene: 4. CDR1 and CDR2 from the germline V gene are LNHNV and YYDKDF (reference sequence). The CDR3 length is 14 residues. The CDR3 here is CATSSRTGVDTQYF. The CDR3 nucleotides are TGTGCCACCAGCAGTCGGACAGGGGTGGATACGCAGTATTTT.

This clone was picked up one time. This chain links TRBV6-5 with TRBJ2-7; D gene uncertain. Germline CDR1 is MNHEY and CDR2 is SVGAGI. Trimming stripped 9 bases from V and 0 bases from J, with 15 bases between. The CDR3 consists of 14 residues. The chain's CDR3 is CASGDAPSSYEQYF. CDR3 nucleotides: TGTGCCAGTGGAGACGCCCCAAGCTCCTACGAGCAGTACTTC.

There are a few counts of this clone. The chain couples TRBV2 to TRBJ1-1, with TRBD1 matching over 10 bases. CDR1 SNHLY and CDR2 FYNNEI come from the germline V gene. The junction had 3 bases not matched to a gene; V was cut back by 6 bases and J by 11 bases. CDR3 length equals 11 residues. The CDR3 coding sequence is TGTGCCAGCAGGGGGACAGGGGAGGCTTTCTTT. The encoded protein is CASRGTGEAFF.

This clone turned up a few times. The CDR3 bases are TGTGCCAGCAGTACAGGGTTGTATGGCTACACCTTC. Residues: CASSTGLYGYTF. The chain recombines TRBV28 with TRBJ1-2; D is possibly TRBD1 (6 bases). This CDR3 contains 12 residues. Germline V gives CDR1 MDHEN, CDR2 SYDVKM. Trimming shortened V by 5 bases and J by 5 bases, and 9 bases separated the two germline ends.

The V and J genes are TRBV28 and TRBJ2-7; 7 bases map to TRBD1. Germline V gene data show CDR1 as MDHEN and CDR2 as SYDVKM. With V trimmed by 4 bases and J by 2 bases, 17 bases remained unmatched. The CDR3 has 18 amino acids. This CDR3 is CASSSFPSGQRFPYEQYF. As DNA, the CDR3 is TGTGCCAGCAGTTCGTTCCCCTCGGGACAGCGATTCCCCTACGAGCAGTACTTC.

This clone was seen only once. V is TRBV10-1 and J is TRBJ2-7; a weak D match, TRBD1 (6 bases). The V and J ends lost 3 bases and 2 bases respectively, with 11 bases between them. The CDR3 runs 14 residues. Germline CDR1 WNHNN, CDR2 SYGVQD (reference sequence). Here the CDR3 reads CASSESGVPYEQYF. The CDR3 coding sequence is TGCGCCAGCAGTGAATCAGGGGTCCCCTACGAGCAGTACTTC.

Regarding this clone: In the same sample, other DNA sequences code for this CDR3. The genes are TRBV7-9 and TRBJ1-4; 10 bases agree with TRBD1. Germline-derived CDR1 and CDR2 are SEHNR and FQNEAQ (reference sequence). The V gene end was trimmed by 5 bases and the J gene end by 8 bases; junction bases not matched to a gene: 8. This CDR3 has 15 amino acids. The CDR3 spells CASSPRTGGEEKLFF. The DNA for the CDR3 is TGTGCCAGCAGCCCAAGGACAGGGGGAGAGGAAAAACTGTTTTTT.

The rearrangement joins TRBV5-1 to TRBJ1-2; TRBD1 is a possible D gene (5 bases). The germline V gene encodes CDR1 SGHRS and CDR2 YFSETQ. The CDR3 covers 16 residues. Trimming took 0 bases from V and 4 from J, leaving 16 bases between them. The DNA of the CDR3 is TGCGCCAGCAGCTTGGGTGGGTCGGGGACTGGCTATGGCTACACCTTC. It specifies CASSLGGSGTGYGYTF.

The genes are TRBV5-1 and TRBJ1-1, with D uncertain. The CDR3 is made up of 13 amino acids. Germline V gene lookup returns CDR1 SGHRS and CDR2 YFSETQ. V shed 2 bases and J shed 3 bases, with 8 bases lying between them. The CDR3 sequence: CASSFAGYTEAFF. The CDR3, as DNA: TGCGCCAGCAGCTTTGCGGGTTACACTGAAGCTTTCTTT.

The chain combines TRBV5-1 with TRBJ2-2, with D tentatively TRBD1 (5 bases). CDR1 is SGHRS, CDR2 YFSETQ, per germline. Trimming stripped 0 bases from V and 0 bases from J, with 6 bases between. The CDR3 extends over 15 amino acids. The CDR3 bases are TGCGCCAGCAGCTTGGACAGGCCGAACACCGGGGAGCTGTTTTTT. Translated, it gives CASSLDRPNTGELFF.

The chain employs TRBV5-1 and TRBJ2-4; D may be TRBD1 (5 bases). Trimming stripped 0 bases from V and 8 bases from J, with 12 bases between. Germline V gene data show CDR1 as SGHRS and CDR2 as YFSETQ. The CDR3 spans 14 residues. Here the CDR3 DNA reads TGCGCCAGCAGCTTGGCAGGGCCTGGGGACATTCAGTACTTC. Its protein product is CASSLAGPGDIQYF.